Listed below are T cell receptor beta chains from one sample, sequenced in a study of blood T cell repertoires in COVID-19. The repertoire was sequenced with immunoSEQ multiplex PCR; TCRdb's copy has only in-frame clones and lacks some. The table shows roughly 200,000 clones, with roughly 83% occurring only once. Sequenced input: PBMCs or T cells enriched from blood (not recorded which). Every receptor here comes from a man in his forties with acute COVID-19. Both conserved end residues are part of each CDR3. Fields, in order: D gene, V gene, J gene, clone size, CDR3 DNA, CDR3 protein. D genes are given only for firm matches. Part of the rows lack a size; the others show once, few, many or a class for expanded clones.

>TRBD1|TRBV10-3|TRBJ1-2|NA
TGTGCCACTGAAGACAGGGTGGGCTATGGCTACACCTTC
CATEDRVGYGYTF
>NA|TRBV7-2|TRBJ2-1|NA
TGTGCCAGCAGTAAAGGGAGCGGAAATCTCAATGAGCAGTTCTTC
CASSKGSGNLNEQFF
>TRBD2|TRBV11-2|TRBJ2-1|NA
TGTGCCAGCAGCTTAGATGGACTAGTTCTGTTCTTC
CASSLDGLVLFF
>TRBD2|TRBV9|TRBJ2-3|few
TGTGCCAGCAGCACAGAGAGCGGGAGGTTAGGGGATACGCAGTATTTT
CASSTESGRLGDTQYF
>NA|TRBV7-7|TRBJ1-1|NA
TGTGCTAGCAGCTCCCGGAGGAACACTGAAGCTTTCTTT
CASSSRRNTEAFF
>TRBD1|TRBV5-6|TRBJ1-4|NA
TGTGCCAGCAGCTTGCTCGGACAGGGTAGGACTAATGAAAAACTGTTTTTT
CASSLLGQGRTNEKLFF
>TRBD1|TRBV24-1|TRBJ2-1|NA
TGTGCGACCGGGCCTACAGGGGGCACCTACAATGAGCAGTTCTTC
CATGPTGGTYNEQFF
>TRBD2|TRBV9|TRBJ2-1|NA
TGTGCCAGCAGCGTAACAAGCGGGAGTTGGTCCTACAATGAGCAGTTCTTC
CASSVTSGSWSYNEQFF
>TRBD1|TRBV24-1|TRBJ1-5|NA
TGTGCCACCAGTTCAGACAGGGTCTATCAGCCCCAGCATTTT
CATSSDRVYQPQHF
>NA|TRBV2|TRBJ1-2|NA
TGTGCCAGCATCCCAGGGGCGACCGTTAATGGCTACACCTTC
CASIPGATVNGYTF
>NA|TRBV29-1|TRBJ1-2|NA
TGCAGCGTCGAGGGAAACTATGGCTACACCTTC
CSVEGNYGYTF
>NA|TRBV11-2|TRBJ1-2|NA
TGTGCCAGCAGCTCTTCTCCGGCAGGGAACTATGGCTACACCTTC
CASSSSPAGNYGYTF
>NA|TRBV3-1/TRBV3-2|TRBJ2-4|NA
TGTGCCAGCAGCCCGGACTTAGCCAAAAACATTCAGTACTTC
CASSPDLAKNIQYF
>TRBD1|TRBV28|TRBJ1-1|NA
TGTGCCATTCAGGGGGCTGTAGGTACTGAAGCTTTCTTT
CAIQGAVGTEAFF
>NA|TRBV7-9|TRBJ2-5|NA
TGTGCCAGCATAACGGGGGAGACCCAGTACTTC
CASITGETQYF
>TRBD2|TRBV9|TRBJ2-1|NA
TGTGCCAGCAGCCTCCCCCGAGCGGGAGACAATGAGCAGTTCTTC
CASSLPRAGDNEQFF
>NA|TRBV7-9|TRBJ2-5|NA
TGTGCCAGCGGCGAGACCCAGTACTTC
CASGETQYF
>NA|TRBV5-7|TRBJ1-1|few
TGTGCCATCAAGGACGGGAGCCTGAACACTGAAGCTTTCTTT
CAIKDGSLNTEAFF
>NA|TRBV6-6|TRBJ1-1|NA
TGTGCCAGCAGTTACTCAAGGTTGGGGGGGGACACTGAAGCTTTCTTT
CASSYSRLGGDTEAFF
>TRBD2|TRBV7-2|TRBJ2-7|once
TGTGCCAGCAGCCCAGGGACTAGCGGGAGGGTCGAGCAGTACTTC
CASSPGTSGRVEQYF
>NA|TRBV7-2|TRBJ1-2|NA
TGTGCCAGCAGCTCAACTTATGGCTACACCTTC
CASSSTYGYTF
>NA|TRBV28|TRBJ1-1|NA
TGTGCCAGCAGTTTGGATACCGGGACTCCGAACACTGAAGCTTTCTTT
CASSLDTGTPNTEAFF
>TRBD2|TRBV28|TRBJ2-7|NA
TGTGCCAGCAGTACCGGGACTAGCGGGAGGGTAACCTACGAGCAGTACTTC
CASSTGTSGRVTYEQYF